The next 2 T cell receptor beta chains were all read from a single sample in a study of shared clonotypes between healthy human individuals. This table comes from immunoSEQ multiplex PCR, and its TCRdb copy is limited to in-frame clones, with some not included. The sample includes roughly 96,000 clones, 40% to 55% seen only once; the top ten take roughly 16%. The source material was PBMCs. These receptors were taken from a woman between 40 and 55 years old in good health. Some clones in this sample may be carry-over from other donors' samples.

This clone appeared a few times. V usage is TRBV6-1 and J usage is TRBJ2-4; 10 bases align to TRBD1. V shed 5 bases and J 8 bases; nucleotides not matched to a gene: 9. Germline-derived CDR1 and CDR2 are MNHNS and SASEGT. The CDR3 totals 15 residues. CDR3 coding DNA: TGTGCCAGCAGTAGCGACAGGGGGCCGGCGGACATTCAGTACTTC. This codes for CASSSDRGPADIQYF.

This chain connects TRBV7-8 to TRBJ2-7; D ambiguous. This CDR3 has 13 amino acids. Trimming stripped 0 bases from V and 7 bases from J, with 10 bases between. In germline, CDR1 is SGHVS, CDR2 FQNEAQ. CDR3 nucleotide sequence: TGTGCCAGCAGCTTAGCGGAACTACGAGAGCAGTACTTC. Its translation is CASSLAELREQYF. Complete variable domain (other parts from reference TRBV7-8 and TRBJ2-7): GAGVSQSPRYKVAKRGQDVALRCDPISGHVSLFWYQQALGQGPEFLTYFQNEAQLDKSGLPSDRFFAERPEGSVSTLKIQRTQQEDSAVYLCASSLAELREQYFGPGTRLTVT.